This record covers a single T cell receptor (beta chain). This clonotype was counted once. Its antigen is unknown. Per-base quality was not reported, and no clone a single base away is much larger than it. These data are taken from a study of blood T cells in healthy people across ages (dated by TCRdb to 2015 to 2017). Notes on the research overall: Template switching captured roughly one uniquely barcoded TCR beta cDNA molecule per two T cells in model experiments. Age-related changes in TCR beta repertoire diversity were measured in the study by deep sequencing normalized with unique cDNA molecular identifiers. The donors were split into four age groups: young (average 16 years), middle-aged (39), aged (more than 55) and long-lived (roughly 86). To avoid experimental bias, donors of different ages were spread randomly across the sequencing lanes. Using the same blood draw, the study looked at two additional independent replicas of 1 million unique cDNA reads for two donors, one aged 18 to 30 and the other aged 80 or older.

The donors were around 39 Caucasian individuals from Russia, aged about 6 to 95 years, who were systemically healthy. Around 10 milliliters of peripheral blood were collected from each donor into EDTA-treated Vacutainer tubes. Ficoll-Paque density-gradient centrifugation was used to isolate PBMCs, with at least 7 million obtained per sample. Trizol reagent was used to extract total RNA from PBMCs, with at least 5 micrograms per sample. For every donor, an aliquot of PBMCs went through flow cytometry to measure the percentages of naive CD45RAhigh/CD27high T cells. The V and J ends are trimmed by 2 bases and 7 bases, leaving 23 bases between them. The CDR3 sequence holds 16 residues, the cysteine and phenylalanine included. The kept DNA is CDR3 alone, 48 bases in frame from the first base. The germline V gene (reference sequence) yields DFQATT for CDR1 and SNEGSKA for CDR2. General findings and caveats noted by the study authors: Bulk unsorted PBMC profiling prevented conclusive comparison of naive and antigen-experienced compartments. As age increased, observed TCR beta diversity per million T cells dropped in a roughly linear way, and a significant reduction was already evident by age approximately 40. The percentage of naive T cells measured by flow cytometry correlated strongly with observed TCR beta diversity. Estimates of total diversity from one million sequenced T cells were regarded as lower bounds and underestimates. Because donor CMV infection status was unknown, age-related changes in expanded clonotypes were potentially confounded. The long-lived group showed more naive CD4+ T cells, fewer expanded clones and increased TCR diversity than the aged group, suggesting age selection.

The library was prepared using 5' RACE. A second PCR of about 7 to 12 cycles was run with a J-beta primer mix and a sample-barcoded 5' primer. A template-switch 5' adaptor carrying 12 random nucleotides introduced a unique molecular identifier onto each TCR beta cDNA molecule. At least 2.5 million CDR3-containing paired-end reads were obtained from each sample. First-strand cDNA synthesis was performed from all RNA using the Mint cDNA synthesis kit, with priming by a TRBC-specific oligonucleotide. After uracil-DNA glycosylase treatment, a first 18-cycle PCR used universal primers M1SS and BC2_uni_R on all cDNA. The study's processing was this. For normalization, 1 million high-quality reads were randomly selected from each sample, with every read carrying a distinct molecular identifier. Reads sharing molecular identifiers were discarded rather than binned into consensus sequences. CDR3 identification, clonotype clustering and error correction used MiTCR with a Q25 quality threshold and the strictest error-elimination algorithm. Lower-bound total TCR beta diversity was estimated with a nonparametric unseen species model using Euler transformation. TCRdb reanalyzed the raw reads on its own, using fastp at Q25 for trimming and MiXCR for clone calling, and kept in-frame beta chains. For every CDR3 protein sequence, its rows merge into one entry that carries the most common genes and DNA. These V and J calls originate from TCRdb's pipeline instead of the authors' own analysis. The sample table records fewer than 2 million distinct CDR3 sequences; approximately 40% of these occur just once. In total, the top ten clones hold around 23% of the sample.

Sequenced material: blood. The receptor comes from a human donor in good health. The chain is encoded by TRBV20-1 joined to TRBJ2-5, with the D gene call left open. The CDR3 reads as follows: CSARPGGKDPYGTQYF. The nucleotides are TGCAGTGCTAGACCCGGTGGAAAGGACCCTTACGGGACCCAGTACTTC.